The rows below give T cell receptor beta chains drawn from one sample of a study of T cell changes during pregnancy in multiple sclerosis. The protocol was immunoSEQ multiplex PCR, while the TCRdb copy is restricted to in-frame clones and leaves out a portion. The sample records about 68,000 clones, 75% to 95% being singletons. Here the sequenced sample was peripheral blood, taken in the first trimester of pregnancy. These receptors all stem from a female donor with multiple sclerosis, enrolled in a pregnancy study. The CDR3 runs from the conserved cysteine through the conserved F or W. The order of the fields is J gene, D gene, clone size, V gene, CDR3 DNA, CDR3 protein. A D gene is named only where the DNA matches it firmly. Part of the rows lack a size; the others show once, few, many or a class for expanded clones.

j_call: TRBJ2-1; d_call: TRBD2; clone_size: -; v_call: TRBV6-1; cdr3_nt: TGTGCCAGCAGTGGCCGTCGGACTAGCGGGGGGGTGAATGAGCAGTTCTTC; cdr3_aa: CASSGRRTSGGVNEQFF
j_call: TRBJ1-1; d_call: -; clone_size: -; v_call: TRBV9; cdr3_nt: TGTGCCAGCAGCGTATGGGCCTCTATGGACACTGAAGCTTTCTTT; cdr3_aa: CASSVWASMDTEAFF
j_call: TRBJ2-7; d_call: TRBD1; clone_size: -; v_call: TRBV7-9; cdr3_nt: TGTGCCAGCAGCCGGCCCACAGGGGTCGGGTACGAGCAGTACTTC; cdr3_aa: CASSRPTGVGYEQYF
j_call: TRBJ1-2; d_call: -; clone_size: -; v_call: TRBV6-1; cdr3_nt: TGTGCCAGCAGTGCGACCCAGGGCGTTGAAGGCTACACCTTC; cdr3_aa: CASSATQGVEGYTF
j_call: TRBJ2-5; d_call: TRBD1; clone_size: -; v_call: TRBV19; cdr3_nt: TGTGCCAGTAGCCCCCAGGGGGCTGAGACCCAGTACTTC; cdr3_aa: CASSPQGAETQYF
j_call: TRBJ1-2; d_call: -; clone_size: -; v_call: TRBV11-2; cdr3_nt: TGTGCCAGCAGCTTAGCGGGATCTAACTATGGCTACACCTTC; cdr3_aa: CASSLAGSNYGYTF
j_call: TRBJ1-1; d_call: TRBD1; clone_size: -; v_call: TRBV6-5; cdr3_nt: TGTGCCGGCAGCTGGACAGGAAACACTGAAGCTTTCTTT; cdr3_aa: CAGSWTGNTEAFF
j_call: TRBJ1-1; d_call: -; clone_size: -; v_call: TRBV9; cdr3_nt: TGTGCCAGCAGCGTAGTGGGGGGTGGAGAGAACACTGAAGCTTTCTTT; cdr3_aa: CASSVVGGGENTEAFF
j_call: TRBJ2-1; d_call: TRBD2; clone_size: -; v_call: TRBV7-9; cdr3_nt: TGTGCCAGCAGCTCCCTTGGGACTAGCGGGAGGGGAAATGAGCAGTTCTTC; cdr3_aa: CASSSLGTSGRGNEQFF
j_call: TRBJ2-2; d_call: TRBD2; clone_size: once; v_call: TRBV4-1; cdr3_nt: TGCGCCAGCAGCCGCGCTAGCGGGAGAAGTGACACCGGGGAGCTGTTTTTT; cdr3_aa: CASSRASGRSDTGELFF
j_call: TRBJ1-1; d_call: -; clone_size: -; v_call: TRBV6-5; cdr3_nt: TGTGCCAGCAATATTTACGGTGGTGAAGCTTTCTTT; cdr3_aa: CASNIYGGEAFF
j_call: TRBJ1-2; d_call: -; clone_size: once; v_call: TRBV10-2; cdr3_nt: TGCGCCAGCAGTGAGAGAGGCAGCTATGGCTACACCTTC; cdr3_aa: CASSERGSYGYTF
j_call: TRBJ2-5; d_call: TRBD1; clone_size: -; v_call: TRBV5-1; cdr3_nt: TGCGCCAGCAGCTTACAGGGGGCCCGGGAGACCCAGTACTTC; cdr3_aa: CASSLQGARETQYF
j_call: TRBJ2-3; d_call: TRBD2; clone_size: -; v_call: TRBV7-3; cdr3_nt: TGTGCCAGCAGCTCCCGGGGGAGAGCGGGGGAGCCAGATACGCAGTATTTT; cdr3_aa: CASSSRGRAGEPDTQYF
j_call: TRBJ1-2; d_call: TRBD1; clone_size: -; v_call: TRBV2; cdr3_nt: TGTGCCAGCAGTGATGGGGGCCAGGGGGCAGGCTACACCTTC; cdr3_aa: CASSDGGQGAGYTF
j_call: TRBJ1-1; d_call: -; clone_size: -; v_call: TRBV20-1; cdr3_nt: TGCAGTGCTAGGGAGGCCACTGAAGCTTTCTTT; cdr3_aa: CSAREATEAFF
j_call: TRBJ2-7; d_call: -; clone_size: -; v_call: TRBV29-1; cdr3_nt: TGCAGCGTTGAAAAGGCAGACAGGGAGCAGTACTTC; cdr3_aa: CSVEKADREQYF
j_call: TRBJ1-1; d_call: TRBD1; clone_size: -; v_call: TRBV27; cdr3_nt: TGTGCCAGCAGCGACAGGGGATGGACTGAAGCTTTCTTT; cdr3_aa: CASSDRGWTEAFF
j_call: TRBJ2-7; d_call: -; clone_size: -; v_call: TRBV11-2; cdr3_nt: TGTGCCAGCAGCTTTGGGCAGGTCTACGAGCAGTACTTC; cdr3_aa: CASSFGQVYEQYF
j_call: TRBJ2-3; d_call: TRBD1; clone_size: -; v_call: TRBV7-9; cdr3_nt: TGTGCCAGCAGCTTAGACCAGGGGGGCACAGATACGCAGTATTTT; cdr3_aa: CASSLDQGGTDTQYF
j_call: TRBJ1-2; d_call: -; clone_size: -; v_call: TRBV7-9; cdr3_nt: TGTGCCAGCAGCCGGGACTATGGCTACACCTTC; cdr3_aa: CASSRDYGYTF
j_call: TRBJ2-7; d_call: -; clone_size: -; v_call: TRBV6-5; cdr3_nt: TGTGCCAGCAGCCATCCAGGGCGCCACCCCTACGAGCAGTACTTC; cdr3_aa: CASSHPGRHPYEQYF
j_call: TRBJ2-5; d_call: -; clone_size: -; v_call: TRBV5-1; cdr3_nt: TGCGCCAGCAGCTTCAACAGTCAAGAGACCCAGTACTTC; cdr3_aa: CASSFNSQETQYF
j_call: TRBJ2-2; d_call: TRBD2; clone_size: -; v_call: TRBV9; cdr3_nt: TGTGCCAGCAGGCGGGGGTGGGGCACCGGGGAGCTGTTTTTT; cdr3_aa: CASRRGWGTGELFF
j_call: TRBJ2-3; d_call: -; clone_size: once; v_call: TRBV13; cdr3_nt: TGTGCCAGCAGCAGACAACAGGACCGTACGGTCTTAGATACGCAGTATTTT; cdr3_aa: CASSRQQDRTVLDTQYF
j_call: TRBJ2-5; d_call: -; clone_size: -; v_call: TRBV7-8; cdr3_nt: TGTGCCAGCAGCGCCCCAGGGAAAGAGACCCAGTACTTC; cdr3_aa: CASSAPGKETQYF
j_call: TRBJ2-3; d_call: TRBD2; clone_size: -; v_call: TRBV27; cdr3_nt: TGTGCCAGCAGTTTCTCGGGACTAGCGGATAGCACAGATACGCAGTATTTT; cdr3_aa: CASSFSGLADSTDTQYF
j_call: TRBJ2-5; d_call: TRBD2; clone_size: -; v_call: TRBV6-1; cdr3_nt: TGTGCCAGCAGTGAACAGCGGGGGTTGAGGTCCGGGGAGACCCAGTACTTC; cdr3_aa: CASSEQRGLRSGETQYF
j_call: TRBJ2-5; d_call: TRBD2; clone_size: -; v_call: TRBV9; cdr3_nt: TGTGCCAGCAGCGTAGGAGGGACTAGCGGGGGGCAAGAGACCCAGTACTTC; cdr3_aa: CASSVGGTSGGQETQYF
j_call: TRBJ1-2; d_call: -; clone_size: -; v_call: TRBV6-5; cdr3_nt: TGTGCCAGCAGTTACCTCGACAGATTAAACTATGGCTACACCTTC; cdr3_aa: CASSYLDRLNYGYTF